The 19 T cell receptor beta chains given below trace back to one sample, sequenced in a study of cytomegalovirus exposure and HLA in healthy donors. Researchers ran the PCR with 60 Vbeta and 13 Jbeta primers. Clones were read by immunoSEQ multiplex PCR, and TCRdb kept only the in-frame ones, dropping some. The table lists 150,000 to 200,000 clones, around four fifths of them singletons. Sequenced sample: PBMCs. The receptors here all came from a girl under 10 years old in good health and CMV-seropositive.

About this clone: At one boundary the junction diverges from the germline segment, which might be a read error. V and J are TRBV7-9 and TRBJ1-4; D unclear. There are 15 residues in the CDR3. The V gene's germline CDR1 is SEHNR and CDR2 FQNEAQ (reference sequence). The CDR3 nucleotides read TGTTCCAGCAGCTTGGTTTCCGGCGGTGAAGAAAAACTGTTTTTT. As protein: CSSSLVSGGEEKLFF. The full variable domain, rest sourced from reference TRBV7-9 and TRBJ1-4, is DTGVSQNPRHKITKRGQNVTFRCDPISEHNRLYWYRQTLGQGPEFLTYFQNEAQLEKSRLLSDRFSAERPKGSFSTLEIQRTEQGDSAMYLCSSSLVSGGEEKLFFGSGTQLSVL.

This rearrangement joins TRBV7-9 to TRBJ2-5, with 8 bases lining up with TRBD2. CDR3 length: 16 residues. With 4 bases clipped from V and 4 bases from J, the junction kept 11 bases outside the gene matches. Germline CDR1 is SEHNR and CDR2 is FQNEAQ (reference sequence). CDR3: CASSSTGGGRGETQYF. The CDR3 nucleotides are TGTGCCAGCAGCTCAACGGGCGGGGGGCGCGGAGAGACCCAGTACTTC.

V is TRBV7-9 and J is TRBJ1-1; 7 nucleotides agree with TRBD1. J was trimmed by 0 bases and V by 6 bases; bases with no gene match: 10. Germline V lookup: CDR1 SEHNR, CDR2 FQNEAQ (reference sequence). The CDR3 is 16 amino acids. CDR3 coding DNA: TGTGCCAGCAGGTGGTGGGGGACAGAAATGAACACTGAAGCTTTCTTT. Residues: CASRWWGTEMNTEAFF.

In its sample, this clone ranks as medium-sized. The chain employs TRBV9 and TRBJ2-7, with D maybe TRBD2 (5 bases). Germline V gives CDR1 SGDLS, CDR2 YYNGEE. Trimming shortened V by 4 bases and J by 5 bases, and 16 bases separated the two germline ends. The length of the CDR3 is 14 residues. The chain's CDR3 is CASSSHLGSHEQYF. In nucleotides, the CDR3 is TGTGCCAGCAGCTCCCATCTTGGGAGTCACGAGCAGTACTTC.

The chain recombines TRBV28 with TRBJ2-1; 7 bases line up with TRBD2. The CDR3 has 13 residues. The J segment lost 6 bases and the V segment lost 1 base, leaving 0 bases of the junction unmatched. Germline V gene data show CDR1 as MDHEN and CDR2 as SYDVKM. The CDR3 loop is CASSLLAGNEQFF. The CDR3 nucleotides read TGTGCCAGCAGTTTATTAGCGGGCAATGAGCAGTTCTTC. Full variable domain (remainder filled in from reference TRBV28 and TRBJ2-1): DVKVTQSSRYLVKRTGEKVFLECVQDMDHENMFWYRQDPGLGLRLIYFSYDVKMKEKGDIPEGYSVSREKKERFSLILESASTNQTSMYLCASSLLAGNEQFFGPGTRLTVL.

The rearrangement uses TRBV20-1 and TRBJ2-7; 7 nucleotides agree with TRBD2. The trim removed 6 bases at V and 5 bases at J, leaving 4 bases unmatched. Looked up from germline, CDR1 is DFQATT and CDR2 is SNEGSKA (reference sequence). The CDR3 length is 11 residues. The CDR3 DNA reads TGCAGTGCGGGCGGGAGTAACGAGCAGTACTTC. This translates into CSAGGSNEQYF.

V and J are TRBV7-8 and TRBJ2-7; 7 bases map to TRBD1. The CDR3 has 14 amino acids. CDR1 SGHVS and CDR2 FQNEAQ come from the germline V gene. Losses at the gene ends were 4 bases for V and 5 bases for J; bases not matched to a gene: 8. The DNA of the CDR3 is TGTGCCAGCAGCTCCCAAGGACAGGCCAACGAGCAGTACTTC. Translating it yields CASSSQGQANEQYF.

The chain carries TRBV11-3 and TRBJ2-1; the match to TRBD2 covers 7 bases. Germline CDR1 is SGHNT and CDR2 is YENEEA. With V trimmed by 3 bases and J by 0 bases, 2 bases remained unmatched. This CDR3 spans 15 amino acids. In DNA form, the CDR3 reads TGTGCCAGCAGCTTCGGCGGGAGCTCCTACAATGAGCAGTTCTTC. As protein: CASSFGGSSYNEQFF.

The CDR3 DNA is TGTGCCAGTAGCGAGCTGGGCGGACAGGGGGCCTTTAACTCTGGGGCCAACGTCCTGACTTTC. Translating it yields CASSELGGQGAFNSGANVLTF. This rearrangement joins TRBV19 to TRBJ2-6, with TRBD1 matching over 11 bases. Germline trimming cut 6 bases from V and 0 bases from J; bases unmatched to any gene: 16. The V gene's germline CDR1 is LNHDA and CDR2 SQIVND (reference sequence). This CDR3 has 21 residues.

The chain links TRBV6-1 to TRBJ1-6, with D uncertain. This CDR3 is 14 amino acids long. Trimming cost V 2 bases and J 9 bases, with 11 bases left between them. In germline, CDR1 is MNHNS, CDR2 SASEGT. The CDR3 DNA is TGTGCCAGCAGTGAATCGGGAGTAGGTTCACCCCTCCACTTT. This codes for CASSESGVGSPLHF.

The rearrangement joins TRBV27 to TRBJ2-3; D gene uncertain. Germline CDR1 reads MNHEY; CDR2 reads SMNVEV (reference sequence). V was pared by 4 bases and J by 2 bases, with 16 bases between. This CDR3 is built from 16 residues. CDR3 DNA: TGTGCCAGCAGTTCCCCTCACATACCTCTCACAGATACGCAGTATTTT. Amino acids: CASSSPHIPLTDTQYF.

The rearrangement joins TRBV25-1 to TRBJ2-3; perhaps TRBD2 as D (5 bases). V lost 4 bases to trimming and J lost 0 bases, with 17 bases between them. The CDR3 spans 17 residues. Germline V CDR1 and CDR2: MGHDK, SYGVNS. The CDR3 protein is CASSVPGGRDSTDTQYF. CDR3 nucleotide sequence: TGTGCCAGCAGTGTTCCTGGTGGCCGGGATAGCACAGATACGCAGTATTTT. Variable domain in full (rest from reference TRBV25-1 and TRBJ2-3): EADIYQTPRYLVIGTGKKITLECSQTMGHDKMYWYQQDPGMELHLIHYSYGVNSTEKGDLSSESTVSRIRTEHFPLTLESARPSHTSQYLCASSVPGGRDSTDTQYFGPGTRLTVL.

The V gene is TRBV14, the J gene TRBJ2-7; 8 positions match TRBD1. There are 14 residues in the CDR3. Germline V gene data show CDR1 as SGHDN and CDR2 as FVKESK. V was pared by 5 bases and J by 1 base, with 4 bases of the junction left unmatched. As DNA, the CDR3 is TGTGCCAGCAGCGCCCGGGACAGGTCCTACGAGCAGTACTTC. This encodes CASSARDRSYEQYF. The full variable domain, its missing parts supplied by reference TRBV14 and TRBJ2-7, is EAGVTQFPSHSVIEKGQTVTLRCDPISGHDNLYWYRRVMGKEIKFLLHFVKESKQDESGMPNNRFLAERTGGTYSTLKVQPAELEDSGVYFCASSARDRSYEQYFGPGTRLTVT.

The rearrangement uses TRBV6-4 and TRBJ2-5; D remains ambiguous. V was clipped by 4 bases and J by 4 bases, with 19 bases between them. CDR3 length: 16 amino acids. CDR1 MRHNA and CDR2 SNTAGT come from the germline V gene. CDR3 in DNA: TGTGCCAGCAGTGGCTCCCCCGACGGGTTGGGAGAGACCCAGTACTTC. Protein sequence: CASSGSPDGLGETQYF.

The chain has TRBV12-5 and TRBJ2-3; D is undetermined. Germline V gene data show CDR1 as LGHNT and CDR2 as FRNRAP. V was clipped by 0 bases and J by 0 bases, with 25 bases between them. This CDR3 region has 21 residues. The CDR3 is CASGLVKFPDSQLTSTDTQYF. CDR3 DNA: TGTGCTAGTGGTTTGGTAAAGTTTCCCGACTCGCAACTTACTAGCACAGATACGCAGTATTTT.

This clone has a handful of counts. The chain couples TRBV28 to TRBJ1-2, with a tentative D call TRBD1 (6 bases). V was clipped by 10 bases and J by 6 bases, with 18 bases between them. The germline CDR1 and CDR2 sequences are MDHEN and SYDVKM. CDR3 size: 13 residues. The CDR3 bases are TGTGCCACCCGAAACGGGGGGCTACATGGCTACACCTTC. This sequence encodes CATRNGGLHGYTF.

The chain has TRBV2 and TRBJ2-5; no firm D call. Trimming shortened V by 2 bases and J by 5 bases, and 3 bases separated the two germline ends. In germline, CDR1 is SNHLY, CDR2 FYNNEI. This CDR3 region has 11 residues. This CDR3 reads CASSELETQYF. The CDR3 DNA sequence: TGTGCCAGCAGTGAACTGGAGACCCAGTACTTC. The full variable domain, rest sourced from reference TRBV2 and TRBJ2-5, is EPEVTQTPSHQVTQMGQEVILRCVPISNHLYFYWYRQILGQKVEFLVSFYNNEISEKSEIFDDQFSVERPDGSNFTLKIRSTKLEDSAMYFCASSELETQYFGPGTRLLVL.

The gene calls are TRBV20-1 and TRBJ2-5; D uncertain. Trimming stripped 4 bases from V and 5 bases from J, with 8 bases between. CDR1 is DFQATT and CDR2 is SNEGSKA in the germline V gene (reference sequence). There are 11 residues in the CDR3. CDR3 region: CSAKPRETQYF. CDR3 DNA sequence: TGCAGTGCTAAGCCGAGGGAGACCCAGTACTTC.

The V and J genes are TRBV28 and TRBJ1-2, with 10 bases identical to TRBD1. The CDR3 runs 19 residues. The trim removed 6 bases at V and 5 bases at J, leaving 21 bases unmatched. CDR1 MDHEN and CDR2 SYDVKM come from the germline V gene. CDR3 DNA sequence: TGTGCCAGCAGCTTGAGTCCACCCCGGCGGACAGGGGGAGGGTATGGCTACACCTTC. As protein: CASSLSPPRRTGGGYGYTF.